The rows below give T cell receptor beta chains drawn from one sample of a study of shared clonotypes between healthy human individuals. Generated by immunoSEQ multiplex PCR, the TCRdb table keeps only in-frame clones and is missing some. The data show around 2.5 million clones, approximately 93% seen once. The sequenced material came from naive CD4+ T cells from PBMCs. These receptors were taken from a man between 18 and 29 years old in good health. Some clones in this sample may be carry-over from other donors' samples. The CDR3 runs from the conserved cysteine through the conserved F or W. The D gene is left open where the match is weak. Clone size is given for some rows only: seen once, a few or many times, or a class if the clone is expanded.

CDR3nt: TGTGCCAGCAGCTTACTAGGGAACGAGCAGTACTTC
CDR3aa: CASSLLGNEQYF
d_gene: NA
abundance: NA
j_gene: TRBJ2-7
v_gene: TRBV11-2

CDR3nt: TGTGCCAGCAGTTTTCAAGGCAGGGGGCGATTGGAGACCCAGTACTTC
CDR3aa: CASSFQGRGRLETQYF
d_gene: TRBD1
abundance: NA
j_gene: TRBJ2-5
v_gene: TRBV28

CDR3nt: TGTGCCAGCAGTGAAGCGACAGGGGGCGAAGATACGCAGTATTTT
CDR3aa: CASSEATGGEDTQYF
d_gene: TRBD1
abundance: NA
j_gene: TRBJ2-3
v_gene: TRBV2

CDR3nt: TGTGCCAGCAGTGAAGCGCGCAGGGGAGGGACCCAGTACTTC
CDR3aa: CASSEARRGGTQYF
d_gene: NA
abundance: NA
j_gene: TRBJ2-5
v_gene: TRBV6-1

CDR3nt: TGCGCCAGCAGCTTGGCGGTCCCACAGGGTGAGCAGTTCTTC
CDR3aa: CASSLAVPQGEQFF
d_gene: NA
abundance: NA
j_gene: TRBJ2-1
v_gene: TRBV5-1

CDR3nt: TGTGCCAGCAGCCCCGTGGGAGGGACAGGGATCCTGGATACGCAGTATTTT
CDR3aa: CASSPVGGTGILDTQYF
d_gene: TRBD1
abundance: once
j_gene: TRBJ2-3
v_gene: TRBV28

CDR3nt: TGTGCCAGCAGCTTGGGAGGACTAGCGGGAGGGAGCACAGATACGCAGTATTTT
CDR3aa: CASSLGGLAGGSTDTQYF
d_gene: TRBD2
abundance: NA
j_gene: TRBJ2-3
v_gene: TRBV5-4

CDR3nt: TGTGCCAGCAGCTTAAAGGGCAGACCTGACTATGGCTACACCTTC
CDR3aa: CASSLKGRPDYGYTF
d_gene: NA
abundance: NA
j_gene: TRBJ1-2
v_gene: TRBV7-9

CDR3nt: TGTGCCAGCAGCCGACAGGGACAACGCTCCTACAATGAGCAGTTCTTC
CDR3aa: CASSRQGQRSYNEQFF
d_gene: TRBD1
abundance: NA
j_gene: TRBJ2-1
v_gene: TRBV7-2

CDR3nt: TGTGCCAGCAGCTCACAGGGGGCAACTGAAGCTTTCTTT
CDR3aa: CASSSQGATEAFF
d_gene: TRBD1
abundance: NA
j_gene: TRBJ1-1
v_gene: TRBV7-3

CDR3nt: TGTGCCAGCAGGGCTAATTTCAATCAGCCCCAGCATTTT
CDR3aa: CASRANFNQPQHF
d_gene: NA
abundance: NA
j_gene: TRBJ1-5
v_gene: TRBV28

CDR3nt: TGTGCCAGCAGCCCGGACAGGGTCGTAGCCAAAAACATTCAGTACTTC
CDR3aa: CASSPDRVVAKNIQYF
d_gene: TRBD1
abundance: NA
j_gene: TRBJ2-4
v_gene: TRBV5-4

CDR3nt: TGTGCCAGCAGCTTAGAACAGGGATTAGATACGCAGTATTTT
CDR3aa: CASSLEQGLDTQYF
d_gene: NA
abundance: NA
j_gene: TRBJ2-3
v_gene: TRBV7-8

CDR3nt: TGTGCCAGCAGTTTGTTAGGGAGCACTGAAGCTTTCTTT
CDR3aa: CASSLLGSTEAFF
d_gene: NA
abundance: NA
j_gene: TRBJ1-1
v_gene: TRBV28

CDR3nt: TGTGCCAGCTCACCAAACGGGGGAGACCGGGAGCAGTTCTTC
CDR3aa: CASSPNGGDREQFF
d_gene: NA
abundance: NA
j_gene: TRBJ2-1
v_gene: TRBV18

CDR3nt: TGTGCCAGCAGTTTCCGAGCCAACCTCCAGGGTAAAAGGTCCTACGAGCAGTACTTC
CDR3aa: CASSFRANLQGKRSYEQYF
d_gene: NA
abundance: NA
j_gene: TRBJ2-7
v_gene: TRBV27

CDR3nt: TGCGCCAGCAGCTTACTGGACCCGATCGGAGGGACCATATATTTT
CDR3aa: CASSLLDPIGGTIYF
d_gene: NA
abundance: NA
j_gene: TRBJ1-3
v_gene: TRBV5-1

CDR3nt: TGTGCCAGCTCCTCCAGACTAGGTACCGAGACCCAGTACTTC
CDR3aa: CASSSRLGTETQYF
d_gene: NA
abundance: NA
j_gene: TRBJ2-5
v_gene: TRBV7-2

CDR3nt: TGCGCCAGCAGCCGGAGCGCAGGGGCCTACGAGCAGTACTTC
CDR3aa: CASSRSAGAYEQYF
d_gene: NA
abundance: NA
j_gene: TRBJ2-7
v_gene: TRBV4-1

CDR3nt: TGTGCCAGCAGAGACCTACTAGCGGCTAAAGAGACCCAGTACTTC
CDR3aa: CASRDLLAAKETQYF
d_gene: TRBD2
abundance: NA
j_gene: TRBJ2-5
v_gene: TRBV6-1

CDR3nt: TGCAGCGTGGGACAGGGACACGAAGATACGCAGTATTTT
CDR3aa: CSVGQGHEDTQYF
d_gene: TRBD1
abundance: NA
j_gene: TRBJ2-3
v_gene: TRBV29-1

CDR3nt: TGCGCCAGCAGTAGACTAGCGGGAAGTACAGATACGCAGTATTTT
CDR3aa: CASSRLAGSTDTQYF
d_gene: TRBD2
abundance: NA
j_gene: TRBJ2-3
v_gene: TRBV4-3

CDR3nt: TGTGCCAGCAGCCCCGGGACTATGACTAATGAAAAACTGTTTTTT
CDR3aa: CASSPGTMTNEKLFF
d_gene: NA
abundance: NA
j_gene: TRBJ1-4
v_gene: TRBV28

CDR3nt: TGTGCCAGTAGCCCCGAACTAGAGACAACTAGCACAGATACGCAGTATTTT
CDR3aa: CASSPELETTSTDTQYF
d_gene: NA
abundance: NA
j_gene: TRBJ2-3
v_gene: TRBV19

CDR3nt: TGTGCCAGCAGTTACTCCGGCGGGAGGCAGAATGAGCAGTTCTTC
CDR3aa: CASSYSGGRQNEQFF
d_gene: TRBD2
abundance: NA
j_gene: TRBJ2-1
v_gene: TRBV6-6

CDR3nt: TGTGCCAGCAGCCCCGTCTTGGCGGCCTCTCCCTGGGGGGAGACCCAGTACTTC
CDR3aa: CASSPVLAASPWGETQYF
d_gene: NA
abundance: NA
j_gene: TRBJ2-5
v_gene: TRBV6-9

CDR3nt: TGTGCCAGCAGCTTATCGGGGGCGTCTATCCAGCCCCAGCATTTT
CDR3aa: CASSLSGASIQPQHF
d_gene: NA
abundance: NA
j_gene: TRBJ1-5
v_gene: TRBV7-9

CDR3nt: TGTGCCAGCAGTGTCCGTCGCGAGCAGTACTTC
CDR3aa: CASSVRREQYF
d_gene: NA
abundance: NA
j_gene: TRBJ2-7
v_gene: TRBV2

CDR3nt: TGTGCCTGGAGCAAGGACAGGGCTAGCACAGATACGCAGTATTTT
CDR3aa: CAWSKDRASTDTQYF
d_gene: TRBD1
abundance: NA
j_gene: TRBJ2-3
v_gene: TRBV30

CDR3nt: TGTGCCAGCGAGGGCGACGAGCAGTATTTT
CDR3aa: CASEGDEQYF
d_gene: NA
abundance: NA
j_gene: TRBJ2-3
v_gene: TRBV6-1

CDR3nt: TGTGCCAGCAGCCAGTTAGCGGGAGACTCAGATACGCAGTATTTT
CDR3aa: CASSQLAGDSDTQYF
d_gene: TRBD2
abundance: NA
j_gene: TRBJ2-3
v_gene: TRBV4-2

CDR3nt: TGTGCCAGTAGTCCCTACGGGACAGGGGCACGAAGCAATCAGCCCCAGCATTTT
CDR3aa: CASSPYGTGARSNQPQHF
d_gene: TRBD1
abundance: NA
j_gene: TRBJ1-5
v_gene: TRBV19

CDR3nt: TGTGCCAGTAGTATCCTTGGCAGGGGGGGAATCCCTAACTATGGCTACACCTTC
CDR3aa: CASSILGRGGIPNYGYTF
d_gene: TRBD1
abundance: NA
j_gene: TRBJ1-2
v_gene: TRBV19

CDR3nt: TGTGCCAGCACAAAGCGGGAGATGGGAGATACGCAGTATTTT
CDR3aa: CASTKREMGDTQYF
d_gene: TRBD2
abundance: NA
j_gene: TRBJ2-3
v_gene: TRBV9

CDR3nt: TGTGCCAGCAGTGAAGGCGGAGCTACCACCTACGAGCAGTACTTC
CDR3aa: CASSEGGATTYEQYF
d_gene: NA
abundance: NA
j_gene: TRBJ2-7
v_gene: TRBV2

CDR3nt: TGTGCCAGCAGCGTAGTGGGAGGTCCCCATCTCTTC
CDR3aa: CASSVVGGPHLF
d_gene: NA
abundance: NA
j_gene: TRBJ2-1
v_gene: TRBV9

CDR3nt: TGTGCCAGTAGGCCACAGGGCTGGACTGAAGCTTTCTTT
CDR3aa: CASRPQGWTEAFF
d_gene: NA
abundance: NA
j_gene: TRBJ1-1
v_gene: TRBV19

CDR3nt: TGTGCCAGCAGCCTCCCTGGGGGGGGGCAGACCGGGGAGCTGTTTTTT
CDR3aa: CASSLPGGGQTGELFF
d_gene: NA
abundance: NA
j_gene: TRBJ2-2
v_gene: TRBV7-9

CDR3nt: TGTGCCAGCAGCCCCGGCGAGTATGGCTACACCTTC
CDR3aa: CASSPGEYGYTF
d_gene: NA
abundance: NA
j_gene: TRBJ1-2
v_gene: TRBV6-5

CDR3nt: TGTGCCAGCAGCTTGGCCCCTGATGGCTACACCTTC
CDR3aa: CASSLAPDGYTF
d_gene: NA
abundance: NA
j_gene: TRBJ1-2
v_gene: TRBV5-4

CDR3nt: TGTGCCAGCATCCCTCCGGACTCTTTGGCCCAGCATTTT
CDR3aa: CASIPPDSLAQHF
d_gene: NA
abundance: NA
j_gene: TRBJ1-5
v_gene: TRBV28